The source of this TCR beta chain is a study of spatial heterogeneity in lung cancer. Background on the study: Each unique TCR and UMI combination was seen more than ten times on average in raw reads. Overall study results and limits: Circulating ubiquitous expanded tumor TCRs were observed more frequently at resection than at follow-up.

Each CDR3 protein is one row after TCRdb ran MiXCR on the 5' RACE reads. The table records tens of thousands of distinct CDR3 sequences, 10% to 15% of them present only once. Specified time point: blood at routine non-recurrence follow-up after resection. Researchers sequenced whole RNA taken from tumor, nontumor lung or frozen PBMC without sorting. Many counts were recorded for this clonotype. What it binds is not known. This clonotype originated in a male donor with early-stage non-small cell lung cancer. The sequences come from PBMCs, collected at follow-up.

Written as DNA, the CDR3 is TGTGCCAGCAGCCAGCCCCTCAACAATGAGCAGTTCTTC. Amino acids: CASSQPLNNEQFF. This sequence joins TRBV3-1 and TRBJ2-1; D remains unclear. The V gene lost 3 bases and the J gene lost 5 bases, with 8 bases spanning the gap. This CDR3 contains 13 residues. Germline values: CDR1 LGHDT, CDR2 YNNKEL (reference sequence).